Below, 32 T cell receptor beta chains from the same sample are listed, as sequenced in a study of T cells in localized non-small cell lung cancer. Sequenced by immunoSEQ multiplex PCR; TCRdb stores in-frame clones only, minus some. The sample consists of around 5,700 clones, roughly 35% of them appearing once. The sample was lung tumor tissue, taken before any cancer treatment. The receptors come from a male donor older than 55 with stage I squamous cell lung carcinoma.

The chain couples TRBV19 to TRBJ2-7; 8 nucleotides agree with TRBD1. J gave up 2 bases and V 5 bases, and 5 bases lay outside the gene matches. Looked up from germline, CDR1 is LNHDA and CDR2 is SQIVND (reference sequence). This CDR3 region has 14 residues. The CDR3 DNA follows: TGTGCCAGTAGTGACCGGGACAGGACCTACGAGCAGTACTTC. This codes for CASSDRDRTYEQYF.

J is TRBJ1-4 and V is TRBV6-8; D not resolved. V dropped 7 bases and J dropped 11 bases, with 14 bases sitting between them. From germline, CDR1 is MNHGY and CDR2 SAAAGT. This CDR3 comprises 12 residues. The CDR3 here is CASTEAGFKLFF. The CDR3 DNA is TGTGCCAGCACCGAGGCGGGGTTCAAACTGTTTTTT.

This clone ranks as medium-sized. This chain uses TRBV11-3 with TRBJ2-7; 10 bases fit TRBD1. Trimming at V came to 5 bases and at J to 2 bases, leaving 3 bases not matched to a gene. Germline assignment: CDR1 SGHNT and CDR2 YENEEA. CDR3 size: 14 residues. CDR3 region: CASSKDRGAYEQYF. The DNA for the CDR3 is TGTGCCAGCAGCAAGGACAGGGGGGCCTACGAGCAGTACTTC.

This clone was seen a handful of times. This chain links TRBV19 with TRBJ1-3, with a weak D call TRBD1 (6 bases). The V gene's germline CDR1 is LNHDA and CDR2 SQIVND (reference sequence). This CDR3 has 17 amino acids. Trimming stripped 1 base from V and 3 bases from J, with 16 bases between. The CDR3 here is CASSIAGAQAVGNTIYF. CDR3 DNA: TGTGCCAGTAGTATAGCGGGGGCTCAAGCTGTTGGAAACACCATATATTTT.

This chain joins TRBV18 and TRBJ2-1, with TRBD1 matching over 7 bases. Germline-derived CDR1 and CDR2 are KGHSH and LQKENI. The ends lost 5 bases at V and 4 bases at J; junction bases unmatched: 5. CDR3 length: 14 amino acids. As DNA, the CDR3 is TGTGCCAGCTCAGCTCGGGACAGATACAATGAGCAGTTCTTC. Protein: CASSARDRYNEQFF.

This chain links TRBV6-8 with TRBJ2-7; TRBD1 aligns across 10 bases. After removal of 0 bases from V and 5 bases from J, the junction contained 7 bases not matched to a gene. The CDR3 runs to 16 residues. The germline V gene has CDR1 MNHGY and CDR2 SAAAGT. The CDR3 reads CASSYSQTGGTDEQYF. The DNA of the CDR3 is TGTGCCAGCAGTTACTCCCAGACAGGGGGCACGGACGAGCAGTACTTC.

This clone was found many times. The chain couples TRBV11-3 to TRBJ2-7; D remains unclear. Trimming shortened V by 4 bases and J by 2 bases, and 12 bases separated the two germline ends. Germline values: CDR1 SGHNT, CDR2 YENEEA. This CDR3 region has 14 residues. CDR3 in DNA: TGTGCCAGCAGCTCTACCGGGCTTACCTACGAGCAGTACTTC. Protein product: CASSSTGLTYEQYF.

V gene TRBV11-3 combines with J gene TRBJ1-5, with TRBD1 as a possible D gene (6 bases). There are 15 residues in the CDR3. The germline V and J ends were trimmed by 5 bases and 3 bases, with 14 bases remaining between them. Germline V gene data show CDR1 as SGHNT and CDR2 as YENEEA. The CDR3 sequence: CASSKQGLDNQPQHF. The CDR3, as DNA: TGTGCCAGCAGCAAACAGGGATTGGACAATCAGCCCCAGCATTTT.

The chain links TRBV6-8 to TRBJ1-1; TRBD1 aligns across 8 bases. Per the germline V gene, CDR1 is MNHGY and CDR2 is SAAAGT. V gave up 5 bases and J gave up 3 bases; unmatched junction bases: 11. The length of the CDR3 is 16 residues. The CDR3, as DNA: TGTGCCAGCAGTGACAGGGGATTTCTACGAGACACTGAAGCTTTCTTT. Translation: CASSDRGFLRDTEAFF.

In this sample, this clone turned up a few times. This chain uses TRBV6-8 with TRBJ2-5; either TRBD1 or TRBD2 may fit D (7 bases each). The CDR3 extends over 14 amino acids. Germline V CDR1 and CDR2: MNHGY, SAAAGT. Trimming cost V 7 bases and J 5 bases, with 17 bases left between them. CDR3 DNA: TGTGCCAGCAATCCAGGGGGGGGTAGGGAGACCCAGTACTTC. It encodes CASNPGGGRETQYF.

This clone is termed medium-sized. The rearrangement uses TRBV19 and TRBJ1-3; D not resolved. This CDR3 has 15 residues. CDR1 and CDR2 (germline): LNHDA, SQIVND (reference sequence). Trimming removed 4 bases at V and 0 bases at J, with 10 bases between. The CDR3 DNA sequence: TGTGCCAGTAGTAAGGCGAAGAGCTCTGGAAACACCATATATTTT. Its protein is CASSKAKSSGNTIYF.

The chain links TRBV25-1 to TRBJ1-1, with TRBD1 matching 7 bases. Trimming removed 1 base from V and 6 bases from J; junction bases left unmatched: 2. CDR1 MGHDK and CDR2 SYGVNS come from the germline V gene. The CDR3 loop spans 13 amino acids. For the CDR3, the DNA is TGTGCCAGCAGTGAATTGGGACAGCCTGAAGCTTTCTTT. This translates into CASSELGQPEAFF.

The V gene is TRBV19, the J gene TRBJ2-2; D not certain. Looked up from germline, CDR1 is LNHDA and CDR2 is SQIVND (reference sequence). The CDR3 runs to 14 residues. With 7 bases removed from V and 2 bases from J, the gap between germline ends came to 11 bases. The CDR3 protein is CASNPHLNTGELFF. The CDR3 nucleotides are TGTGCCAGTAATCCCCACCTTAACACCGGGGAGCTGTTTTTT.

The V call is TRBV6-8, the J call TRBJ1-1; 8 nucleotides agree with TRBD1. The CDR3 spans 13 residues. The V gene end was trimmed by 6 bases and the J gene end by 7 bases; junction bases not matched to a gene: 7. Germline CDR1 is MNHGY and CDR2 is SAAAGT. This CDR3 is CASRSDRDGEAFF. DNA of the CDR3: TGTGCCAGCAGATCGGACAGGGACGGTGAAGCTTTCTTT.

The genes are TRBV2 and TRBJ2-1; D remains unclear. Germline-derived CDR1 and CDR2 are SNHLY and FYNNEI. V lost 6 bases and J lost 6, with 9 bases in between. CDR3 length: 12 amino acids. The CDR3 coding sequence is TGTGCCAGCAGCTCCTTTCTCAATGAGCAGTTCTTC. It encodes CASSSFLNEQFF.

This clone is large in the sample. The chain recombines TRBV11-3 with TRBJ2-3; 9 positions agree with TRBD2. The germline V gene encodes CDR1 SGHNT and CDR2 YENEEA. V was pared by 3 bases and J by 2 bases, with 9 bases of the junction left unmatched. There are 17 residues in the CDR3. CDR3 sequence: CASSLRLAGGPTDTQYF. CDR3 bases: TGTGCCAGCAGCTTGCGCCTGGCGGGGGGGCCCACAGATACGCAGTATTTT.

This chain connects TRBV5-1 to TRBJ2-1; D not certain. With 4 bases removed from V and 0 bases from J, the gap between germline ends came to 14 bases. From germline, CDR1 is SGHRS and CDR2 YFSETQ. This CDR3 has 16 residues. The CDR3 spells CASSPAAGSSYNEQFF. The CDR3 region has the DNA TGCGCCAGCAGCCCGGCGGCAGGAAGCTCCTACAATGAGCAGTTCTTC.

The gene calls are TRBV5-1 and TRBJ1-5; the D gene is possibly TRBD1 (6 bases). The ends were cut back, 0 bases at V and 5 bases at J, with 9 bases in the middle. Per germline, CDR1 SGHRS and CDR2 YFSETQ. This CDR3 has 14 amino acids. CDR3 protein: CASSLVGGDQPQHF. As DNA, the CDR3 is TGCGCCAGCAGCTTGGTGGGGGGCGATCAGCCCCAGCATTTT.

This clone appeared a few times. The chain carries TRBV19 and TRBJ2-4; D may match TRBD1 or TRBD2 (5 bases each). This CDR3 is 16 amino acids long. With 4 bases removed from V and 0 bases from J, the gap between germline ends came to 13 bases. Germline V gene lookup returns CDR1 LNHDA and CDR2 SQIVND (reference sequence). The CDR3 nucleotides read TGTGCCAGTAGTAAGGGGACCCTTTTAGCCAAAAACATTCAGTACTTC. Encoded protein: CASSKGTLLAKNIQYF.

This clone has only one observation. The chain employs TRBV5-1 and TRBJ2-7; TRBD1 or TRBD2 may be the D gene (5 bases each). This CDR3 has 14 residues. Trimming stripped 4 bases from V and 7 bases from J, with 18 bases between. From germline, CDR1 is SGHRS and CDR2 YFSETQ. The CDR3 loop reads CASSTDGAAREQYF. CDR3 nucleotide sequence: TGCGCCAGCAGCACGGACGGGGCGGCACGGGAGCAGTACTTC. The entire variable domain, with the rest obtained from reference TRBV5-1 and TRBJ2-7, is as follows: KAGVTQTPRYLIKTRGQQVTLSCSPISGHRSVSWYQQTPGQGLQFLFEYFSETQRNKGNFPGRFSGRQFSNSRSEMNVSTLELGDSALYLCASSTDGAAREQYFGPGTRLTVT.

The gene calls are TRBV15 and TRBJ2-3; TRBD1 matches 7 bases. J gave up 15 bases and V 2 bases, and 14 bases lay outside the gene matches. Germline V gene data show CDR1 as LNHNV and CDR2 as YYDKDF (reference sequence). CDR3 length equals 14 residues. CDR3 in DNA: TGTGCCACCAGCAGAACTCGGGACCCTTCAGGGGGTTATTTT. This encodes CATSRTRDPSGGYF.

The gene calls are TRBV5-1 and TRBJ1-6; D not resolved. The CDR3 extends over 16 amino acids. CDR1 and CDR2 from the germline V gene are SGHRS and YFSETQ. V was pared by 4 bases and J by 8 bases, with 19 bases between. CDR3 residues: CASSPDLGTAYSPLHF. CDR3 in DNA: TGCGCCAGCAGCCCGGACCTTGGAACAGCTTATTCACCCCTCCACTTT.

CDR3 residues: CAWCGRSGGEKLFF. As DNA, the CDR3 is TGTGCCTGGTGTGGACGCTCCGGTGGTGAAAAACTGTTTTTT. The chain couples TRBV30 to TRBJ1-4; D ambiguous. This CDR3 comprises 14 residues. V was cut by 5 bases and J by 7 bases, with 17 bases left in between. The V gene's germline CDR1 is GTSNPN and CDR2 SVGIG (reference sequence). The full variable domain, in which reference TRBV30 and TRBJ1-4 provide the parts outside the CDR3, is SQTIHQWPATLVQPVGSPLSLECTVEGTSNPNLYWYRQAAGRGLQLLFYSVGIGQISSEVPQNLSASRPQDRQFILSSKKLLLSDSGFYLCAWCGRSGGEKLFFGSGTQLSVL.

This clone occurred a few times. The chain recombines TRBV11-3 with TRBJ2-5; 7 bases fit TRBD2. The CDR3 is 16 residues long. The germline V gene encodes CDR1 SGHNT and CDR2 YENEEA. The J segment lost 1 base and the V segment lost 5 bases, leaving 10 bases of the junction unmatched. Here the CDR3 reads CASSPEAGPRQETQYF. In DNA form, the CDR3 reads TGTGCCAGCAGCCCCGAAGCGGGGCCCCGCCAAGAGACCCAGTACTTC.

The chain carries TRBV6-8 and TRBJ1-5; no clear D. Trimming took 2 bases from V and 3 from J, leaving 11 bases between them. In germline, CDR1 is MNHGY, CDR2 SAAAGT. CDR3 size: 15 residues. CDR3 region: CASSYHPTLNQPQHF. Here the CDR3 DNA reads TGTGCCAGCAGTTACCACCCCACCCTCAATCAGCCCCAGCATTTT.

This sequence joins TRBV1 and TRBJ1-1. TRBV1 is listed as a pseudogene. The CDR3 is 15 residues long. The CDR3 DNA follows: TGCGCCAGCAGCCGACTGATTTTTGGGGACACTGAAGCTTTCTTT. This gives the protein CASSRLIFGDTEAFF.

This rearrangement joins TRBV18 to TRBJ2-7; D might be TRBD1 or TRBD2, each matching 5 bases. CDR3 size: 13 residues. The V end lost 4 bases, the J end lost 7 bases, and 14 bases lay between the germline ends. Germline-derived CDR1 and CDR2 are KGHSH and LQKENI. Here the CDR3 reads CASSLTLGDEQYF. In nucleotides, the CDR3 is TGTGCCAGCTCACTGACATTGGGGGATGAGCAGTACTTC.

The rearrangement links TRBV29-1 to TRBJ2-1; D not certain. V lost 1 base, J lost 0 bases, and 7 bases lay in between. The germline V gene encodes CDR1 SQVTM and CDR2 ANQGSEA. The CDR3 sequence is 14 residues long. In DNA, the CDR3 is TGCAGCGTTGAAGCAGCCAACTCCTACAATGAGCAGTTCTTC. Its protein product is CSVEAANSYNEQFF.

This CDR3 reads CASSMLRPTGNQPQHF. CDR3 sequence (DNA): TGTGCCAGTAGTATGCTTAGGCCCACGGGCAATCAGCCCCAGCATTTT. The genes are TRBV19 and TRBJ1-5; no definite D call. V lost 3 bases, J lost 2 bases, and 14 bases lay in between. The CDR3 length is 16 residues. Germline CDR1 and CDR2: LNHDA and SQIVND (reference sequence).

The rearrangement joins TRBV11-3 to TRBJ2-5; 8 bases line up with TRBD2. V shed 6 bases and J 5 bases; nucleotides not matched to a gene: 14. Germline V gene lookup returns CDR1 SGHNT and CDR2 YENEEA. The CDR3 spans 16 residues. CDR3 sequence reads: CASSPVLTSAYETQYF. As DNA, the CDR3 is TGTGCCAGCAGTCCGGTATTGACTAGCGCCTATGAGACCCAGTACTTC.

The chain uses TRBV19 and TRBJ2-1; 11 nucleotides agree with TRBD2. CDR3 length equals 14 residues. With 5 bases clipped from V and 6 bases from J, the junction kept 3 bases outside the gene matches. Germline CDR1 LNHDA, CDR2 SQIVND (reference sequence). CDR3 residues: CASSFSGGGNEQFF. The CDR3 DNA sequence: TGTGCCAGTAGTTTTAGCGGGGGGGGCAATGAGCAGTTCTTC.

The CDR3 DNA reads TGCAGCGTTGGTCAGGGAGGGACTGAAGCTTTCTTT. Translating gives CSVGQGGTEAFF. The rearrangement uses TRBV29-1 and TRBJ1-1, with D perhaps TRBD1 (5 bases). V lost 4 bases and J lost 5, with 11 bases in between. The CDR3 has 12 amino acids. CDR1 and CDR2 from the germline V gene are SQVTM and ANQGSEA.